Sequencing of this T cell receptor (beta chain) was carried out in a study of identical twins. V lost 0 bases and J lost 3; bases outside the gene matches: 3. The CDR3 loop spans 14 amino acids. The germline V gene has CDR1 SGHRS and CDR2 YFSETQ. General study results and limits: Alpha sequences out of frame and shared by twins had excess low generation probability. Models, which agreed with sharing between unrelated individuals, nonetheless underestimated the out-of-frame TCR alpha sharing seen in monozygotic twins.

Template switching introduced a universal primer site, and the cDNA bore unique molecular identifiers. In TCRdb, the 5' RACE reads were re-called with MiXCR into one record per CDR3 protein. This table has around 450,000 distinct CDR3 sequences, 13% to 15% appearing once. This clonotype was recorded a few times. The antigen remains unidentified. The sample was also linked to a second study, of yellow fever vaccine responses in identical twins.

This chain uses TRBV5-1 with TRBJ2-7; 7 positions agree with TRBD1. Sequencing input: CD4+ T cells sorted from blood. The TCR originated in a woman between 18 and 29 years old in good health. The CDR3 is CASSLGGTVYEQYF. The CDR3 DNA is TGCGCCAGCAGCTTGGGAGGGACAGTCTACGAGCAGTACTTC.